Reported below is one T cell receptor (beta chain). Antigen unknown. This sample is drawn from a study of shared clonotypes between healthy human individuals. On the study more broadly: There were three CD4 naive, three CD4 memory, two CD8 naive and one CD8 memory plates per donor.

V lost 2 bases and J lost 7, with 17 bases in between. The CDR3 loop spans 15 amino acids. Germline values: CDR1 MNHNS, CDR2 SASEGT. Produced via immunoSEQ multiplex PCR; TCRdb's table is partial and in-frame only. The table lists about 1 million clones, around 75% of them singletons, with approximately 1.5% in the top ten. The study's findings and limits: Specimens sampled were limited to blood, with tissue repertoires likely differing. For naive CD4 cells, 4% to 6% of clonotypes were shared across a handful of donors. Among the subsets, naive ones generally showed larger estimated richness than memory ones.

The sequence was obtained from a man younger than 30 in good health. Input material: memory CD4+ T cells sorted from blood. Subset of the sample: CD45RA-negative fraction. The chain couples TRBV6-1 to TRBJ1-1; no firm D call. Here the CDR3 DNA reads TGTGCCAGCAGTGAAAAGACTCGGGGAAGAGGTGAAGCTTTCTTT. It encodes CASSEKTRGRGEAFF.